This TCR beta chain was captured in a study of control samples from healthy donors and cancer patients. Sequenced by immunoSEQ multiplex PCR; TCRdb stores in-frame clones only, minus some. The sample contains about 47,000 clones, around 80% of which appear only once. This CDR3 region has 16 residues. Germline assignment: CDR1 SEHNR and CDR2 FQNEAQ (reference sequence). After removal of 3 bases from V and 7 bases from J, the junction contained 9 bases not matched to a gene. This chain joins TRBV7-9 and TRBJ1-4; 9 positions match TRBD1. This TCR was sampled from a man aged 70-80 years in good health. The sequenced material came from blood. The CDR3 here is CASSFTTGGLSEKLFF. CDR3 coding DNA: TGTGCCAGCAGCTTTACTACAGGGGGCCTTAGTGAAAAACTGTTTTTT.